What follows are 27 T cell receptor beta chains derived from one specimen sequenced in a study of blood T cell repertoires in COVID-19. Sequencing was performed with immunoSEQ multiplex PCR; in TCRdb, only in-frame clones are kept and a portion is missing. Of some 45,000 clones in the sample, approximately 86% were seen once. The sample consisted of peripheral blood. Receptor source: a man between 60 and 75 years old with active COVID-19.

The chain uses TRBV5-4 and TRBJ1-2; the match to TRBD1 covers 8 bases. V lost 4 bases to trimming and J lost 4 bases; unmatched junction nucleotides: 12. This CDR3 is 16 amino acids long. Germline CDR1 is SGHNT and CDR2 is YYREEE (reference sequence). CDR3 nucleotide sequence: TGTGCCAGCAGCACAACCGGACAGGGTAATTTCTATGGCTACACCTTC. Translation gives CASSTTGQGNFYGYTF.

V and J are TRBV10-3 and TRBJ2-1; TRBD2 aligns across 7 bases. The CDR3 spans 15 residues. Trimming removed 3 bases from V and 9 bases from J; junction bases left unmatched: 11. Germline V gives CDR1 ENHRY, CDR2 SYGVKD. CDR3 in DNA: TGTGCCATCAGTGAAAGACGGGGGGACCTTGGTGAGCAGTTCTTC. Translation gives CAISERRGDLGEQFF.

This rearrangement joins TRBV9 to TRBJ2-7, with D possibly matching TRBD2 (6 bases). From germline, CDR1 is SGDLS and CDR2 YYNGEE. Trimming cost V 0 bases and J 5 bases, with 9 bases left between them. The length of the CDR3 is 13 residues. The CDR3 nucleotides read TGTGCCAGCAGCGTAGTGGAGGGCCACGAGCAGTACTTC. Amino acid sequence: CASSVVEGHEQYF.

This clone was counted between two and nine times. The chain joins TRBV5-1 to TRBJ1-1, with D maybe TRBD1 (5 bases). CDR1 is SGHRS, CDR2 YFSETQ, per germline. The V and J ends lost 4 bases and 4 bases respectively, with 20 bases between them. There are 16 residues in the CDR3. The CDR3 DNA is TGCGCCAGCAGCGGCGGGACTAGCCGGTTGGGCACTGAAGCTTTCTTT. Its protein product is CASSGGTSRLGTEAFF. The whole variable domain, remainder taken from reference TRBV5-1 and TRBJ1-1, is KAGVTQTPRYLIKTRGQQVTLSCSPISGHRSVSWYQQTPGQGLQFLFEYFSETQRNKGNFPGRFSGRQFSNSRSEMNVSTLELGDSALYLCASSGGTSRLGTEAFFGQGTRLTVV.

The chain joins TRBV28 to TRBJ1-2; D not certain. Germline CDR1 is MDHEN and CDR2 is SYDVKM. V lost 2 bases to trimming and J lost 7 bases, with 8 bases between them. There are 12 residues in the CDR3. For the CDR3, the DNA is TGTGCCAGCAGTTTAAACCGGGGTGGCTACACCTTC. Its translation: CASSLNRGGYTF.

This clone has just one count. The chain employs TRBV6-5 and TRBJ2-3; no definite D call. Trimming removed 2 bases from V and 0 bases from J, with 6 bases in between. This CDR3 is built from 14 residues. The germline V gene encodes CDR1 MNHEY and CDR2 SVGAGI. The CDR3 DNA follows: TGTGCCAGCAGTTACAAGCACAGCACAGATACGCAGTATTTT. As protein: CASSYKHSTDTQYF.

There are many counts of this clone. J is TRBJ2-7 and V is TRBV5-1, with 9 bases matching TRBD1. CDR3 length: 14 residues. V trimming: 4 bases; J trimming: 3 bases; junction bases outside the gene matches: 5. Germline V CDR1 and CDR2: SGHRS, YFSETQ. The CDR3 DNA reads as TGCGCCAGCAGCCCATCGACAGGGGGCTACGAGCAGTACTTC. Amino acids: CASSPSTGGYEQYF.

This clone has just a few counts. This chain links TRBV7-9 with TRBJ1-5, with 9 bases lining up with TRBD1. V gave up 5 bases and J gave up 4 bases; unmatched junction bases: 15. The V gene's germline CDR1 is SEHNR and CDR2 FQNEAQ (reference sequence). The CDR3 has 18 residues. CDR3 residues: CASSQQTGGLLMNQPQHF. CDR3 nucleotides: TGTGCCAGCAGCCAGCAGACAGGGGGTTTACTTATGAATCAGCCCCAGCATTTT.

The chain combines TRBV2 with TRBJ2-3, with 11 bases identical to TRBD1. The CDR3 is made up of 15 amino acids. J was trimmed by 5 bases and V by 5 bases; bases with no gene match: 6. Germline lookup yields CDR1 SNHLY and CDR2 FYNNEI. The CDR3 nucleotides read TGTGCCAGCAGTCCGGACAGGGGGCTTCAAGATACGCAGTATTTT. Translation gives CASSPDRGLQDTQYF.

V gene TRBV7-2 combines with J gene TRBJ2-7; tentatively, D is TRBD2 (5 bases). Germline CDR1 is SGHTA and CDR2 is FQGNSA. The CDR3 has 16 residues. Trimming stripped 1 base from V and 2 bases from J, with 15 bases between. CDR3 residues: CASSLEGRTGTYEQYF. The CDR3 DNA sequence: TGTGCCAGCAGCTTAGAAGGTCGGACGGGGACCTACGAGCAGTACTTC.

The rearrangement uses TRBV28 and TRBJ1-6; 7 positions match TRBD1. J gave up 5 bases and V 6 bases, and 4 bases lay outside the gene matches. The CDR3 runs to 14 residues. Germline assignment: CDR1 MDHEN and CDR2 SYDVKM. The CDR3 here is CASSRGANNSPLHF. CDR3 nucleotide sequence: TGTGCCAGCAGCAGGGGGGCTAATAATTCACCCCTCCACTTT.

This clone was seen a handful of times. This chain joins TRBV6-5 and TRBJ2-7, with D perhaps TRBD2 (6 bases). The CDR3 consists of 14 residues. Trimming took 6 bases from V and 1 from J, leaving 13 bases between them. Germline assignment: CDR1 MNHEY and CDR2 SVGAGI. CDR3 sequence (DNA): TGTGCCAGCAGGGATAGCGGACATTCCTACGAGCAGTACTTC. Its protein is CASRDSGHSYEQYF.

The rearrangement links TRBV18 to TRBJ2-3; TRBD2 aligns across 13 bases. Germline V lookup: CDR1 KGHSH, CDR2 LQKENI. This CDR3 is built from 16 residues. Trimming took 2 bases from V and 2 from J; bases not matched to a gene: 1. The CDR3: CASSPGTSGVTDTQYF. DNA of the CDR3: TGTGCCAGCTCACCAGGGACTAGCGGGGTCACAGATACGCAGTATTTT.

The V gene is TRBV5-6, the J gene TRBJ2-1; TRBD2 agrees at 9 bases. Germline CDR1 and CDR2: SGHDT and YYEEEE. Losses at the gene ends were 0 bases for V and 6 bases for J; bases not matched to a gene: 7. This CDR3 has 16 amino acids. The chain's CDR3 is CASSLEETSGTNEQFF. The CDR3 DNA follows: TGTGCCAGCAGCTTGGAAGAGACTAGCGGAACCAATGAGCAGTTCTTC.

This clone showed up just once. The gene calls are TRBV19 and TRBJ2-5; D not certain. V lost 5 bases and J 5 bases, leaving 12 bases between the germline ends. This CDR3 region has 13 residues. Germline V lookup: CDR1 LNHDA, CDR2 SQIVND (reference sequence). The CDR3 nucleotides read TGTGCCAGTAGTCTGGCCTTTTTGGAGACCCAGTACTTC. Its protein is CASSLAFLETQYF.

The V gene is TRBV19, the J gene TRBJ2-1; D is unclear. The V gene lost 1 base and the J gene lost 6 bases, with 10 bases spanning the gap. Germline values: CDR1 LNHDA, CDR2 SQIVND (reference sequence). The CDR3 is 14 residues long. The CDR3 loop reads CASSIVGGTNEQFF. For the CDR3, the DNA is TGTGCCAGTAGTATAGTCGGCGGTACCAATGAGCAGTTCTTC.

This rearrangement joins TRBV5-4 to TRBJ2-5, with D unclear. The V end was cut by 3 bases, the J end by 7 bases, with 13 bases between. Germline CDR1 and CDR2: SGHNT and YYREEE (reference sequence). The CDR3 has 13 residues. The CDR3 loop reads CASSSDPTGTQYF. The CDR3, as DNA: TGTGCCAGCAGCTCAGACCCGACGGGGACCCAGTACTTC.

This chain connects TRBV7-2 to TRBJ1-4, with D perhaps matching TRBD1 (6 bases). Trimming took 0 bases from V and 5 from J, leaving 10 bases between them. The CDR3 covers 15 residues. Germline values: CDR1 SGHTA, CDR2 FQGNSA. CDR3 loop: CASSLAAGENEKLFF. The DNA for the CDR3 is TGTGCCAGCAGCTTAGCGGCAGGGGAGAATGAAAAACTGTTTTTT.

The genes are TRBV28 and TRBJ1-2; D is perhaps TRBD1 (5 bases). Trimming pared 4 bases from V and 6 bases from J, leaving 9 bases between. Germline values: CDR1 MDHEN, CDR2 SYDVKM. The CDR3 consists of 12 residues. CDR3: CASSSLRDGYTF. In DNA form, the CDR3 reads TGTGCCAGCAGTTCCCTCAGGGATGGCTACACCTTC.

The V and J genes are TRBV5-4 and TRBJ1-6; D perhaps matches TRBD1 (5 bases). The CDR3 length is 14 residues. Germline V CDR1 and CDR2: SGHNT, YYREEE (reference sequence). V gave up 1 base and J gave up 5 bases, with 7 bases separating them. The CDR3 reads CASSLQQDNSPLHF. For the CDR3, the DNA is TGTGCCAGCAGCTTGCAACAGGATAATTCACCCCTCCACTTT. Full variable domain (missing parts from reference TRBV5-4 and TRBJ1-6): ETGVTQSPTHLIKTRGQQVTLRCSSQSGHNTVSWYQQALGQGPQFIFQYYREEENGRGNFPPRFSGLQFPNYSSELNVNALELDDSALYLCASSLQQDNSPLHFGNGTRLTVT.

This clone was recorded only once. The chain links TRBV2 to TRBJ1-1; possibly TRBD1 for D (6 bases). The CDR3 is 15 amino acids. From germline, CDR1 is SNHLY and CDR2 FYNNEI. V lost 3 bases and J lost 6, with 17 bases in between. The CDR3 DNA is TGTGCCAGCAGTGACTTTTGGGGGCGCCGGGCTGAAGCTTTCTTT. Protein sequence: CASSDFWGRRAEAFF.

This clone turned up a few times. The chain links TRBV4-2 to TRBJ2-1; 7 bases map to TRBD2. This CDR3 contains 18 residues. CDR1 and CDR2 from the germline V gene are LGHNA and YNFKEQ. V lost 2 bases and J lost 3; bases outside the gene matches: 13. CDR3 protein: CASSQWLAVTGGYNEQFF. CDR3 nucleotides: TGTGCCAGCAGCCAATGGCTAGCGGTAACAGGTGGCTACAATGAGCAGTTCTTC.

The chain combines TRBV3-1 (or the pseudogene TRBV3-2) with TRBJ1-1; 9 nucleotides agree with TRBD1. The CDR3 loop spans 14 amino acids. V was pared by 4 bases and J by 4 bases, with 4 bases of the junction left unmatched. The germline gives CDR1 LGHDT, CDR2 YNNKEL (reference sequence). As DNA, the CDR3 is TGTGCCAGCAGCCCACGACAGGGGGGCACTGAAGCTTTCTTT. It translates to CASSPRQGGTEAFF.

This sequence joins TRBV4-2 and TRBJ2-1; the D is unclear. The CDR3 consists of 15 residues. Germline V CDR1 and CDR2: LGHNA, YNFKEQ. Trimming shortened V by 2 bases and J by 2 bases, and 10 bases separated the two germline ends. Here the CDR3 DNA reads TGTGCCAGCAGCCAACGAGGAGAACCCTACAATGAGCAGTTCTTC. Protein: CASSQRGEPYNEQFF.

The gene calls are TRBV28 and TRBJ1-3, with D possibly being TRBD1 (6 bases). CDR1 and CDR2 (germline): MDHEN, SYDVKM. V lost 1 base to trimming and J lost 4 bases, with 8 bases between them. The CDR3 length is 14 residues. CDR3 sequence (DNA): TGTGCCAGCAGTTTATCCGACAGGGGAAACACCATATATTTT. Translating it yields CASSLSDRGNTIYF.

This clone has just one count. This rearrangement joins TRBV7-8 to TRBJ2-5; TRBD2 aligns across 10 bases. In germline, CDR1 is SGHVS, CDR2 FQNEAQ. This CDR3 contains 15 residues. V dropped 5 bases and J dropped 4; count of bases not matched to a gene: 7. Here the CDR3 DNA reads TGTGCCAGCAGCACAGAGCGGGGGGGCCGAGAGACCCAGTACTTC. Encoded protein: CASSTERGGRETQYF.

The CDR3 nucleotides are TGTGCCAGCAGTCCACGGGGTTGGGGGCCCCAAGAGACCCAGTACTTC. Translating it yields CASSPRGWGPQETQYF. The chain combines TRBV5-6 with TRBJ2-5; D possibly corresponds to TRBD1 (6 bases). Trimming stripped 5 bases from V and 1 base from J, with 18 bases between. Germline CDR1 and CDR2: SGHDT and YYEEEE. The CDR3 totals 16 residues.